These 11 T cell receptor beta chains originate from one sample sequenced in a study of CD8+CD57+ T cells in acquired aplastic anemia. It was patients with CD8+CD57+ cell expansion by flow cytometry who were chosen for sequencing. Profiling that covered TCR beta VDJ and CDR3 relied on genomic DNA as its template. TCRdb passed the reads through MiXCR, listing each CDR3 protein once. The sample contains some 200,000 distinct CDR3 sequences, 55% to 65% of which appear only once. Specimen: sorted CD4+, CD8+, or CD8+CD57+ T cells (not recorded which) from PBMCs. Every receptor here comes from a human donor with aplastic anemia.

The rearrangement uses TRBV9 and TRBJ2-7; D is uncertain. The germline V and J ends were trimmed by 7 bases and 2 bases, with 16 bases remaining between them. The length of the CDR3 is 14 residues. The V gene's germline CDR1 is SGDLS and CDR2 YYNGEE. This CDR3 is CASRFRTDTYEQYF. The DNA for the CDR3 is TGTGCCAGCCGTTTCCGGACGGATACCTACGAGCAGTACTTC.

V usage is TRBV11-2 and J usage is TRBJ1-6; D remains ambiguous. The CDR3 spans 12 residues. Germline CDR1 reads SGHAT; CDR2 reads FQNNGV. With 6 bases removed from V and 8 bases from J, the gap between germline ends came to 8 bases. Written as DNA, the CDR3 is TGTGCCAGCAGACTCGCGGATTCACCCCTCCACTTT. Translated: CASRLADSPLHF.

With respect to this clonotype: One end of the junction does not line up with germline, which may come from a read error. The chain links TRBV12-3 or TRBV12-4 to TRBJ1-1; D unclear. The CDR3 spans 14 residues. The DNA of the CDR3 is TGTGCCAGCAGTTTAGCAAGGATGAAGACTGAAGCTTTCTTT. This gives the protein CASSLARMKTEAFF.

V gene TRBV7-9 combines with J gene TRBJ2-1, with TRBD2 identical over 8 bases. Germline CDR1 is SEHNR and CDR2 is FQNEAQ (reference sequence). The V segment lost 6 bases and the J segment 1 base; nucleotides outside the gene matches: 5. The CDR3 is 15 residues long. The CDR3 loop is CASRRAGDSYNEQFF. The CDR3, as DNA: TGTGCCAGCAGGAGAGCGGGGGATTCCTACAATGAGCAGTTCTTC.

With respect to this clonotype: This may arise from a read error, as a much more abundant clone is one base away. V is TRBV4-2 and J is TRBJ2-7; tentatively, D is TRBD1 (5 bases). The CDR3 is 18 residues long. Germline V CDR1 and CDR2: LGHNA, YNFKEQ. Written as DNA, the CDR3 is TGTGCCAGCAGCCAAGATCGTCAGGGCAGGGAAAGCTCCTACGAGCAGTGCTTC. Its protein is CASSQDRQGRESSYEQCF.

This sequence joins TRBV11-3 and TRBJ1-6; no clear D gene. This CDR3 is built from 16 residues. V shed 5 bases and J shed 7 bases, with 18 bases lying between them. The V gene's germline CDR1 is SGHNT and CDR2 YENEEA. The CDR3 loop reads CASSRRTDTPNSPLHF. CDR3 DNA sequence: TGTGCCAGCAGCCGTCGAACGGATACCCCGAATTCACCCCTCCACTTT.

V is TRBV7-2 and J is TRBJ2-5, with 7 bases fitting TRBD2. The germline V gene has CDR1 SGHTA and CDR2 FQGNSA. The V and J ends lost 6 bases and 3 bases, in that order; junction bases with no gene match: 13. This CDR3 is built from 16 residues. CDR3 nucleotide sequence: TGTGCCAGCAGTTCGTCTGCCGGGAGGACCAAAGAGACCCAGTACTTC. Residues: CASSSSAGRTKETQYF.

The rearrangement joins TRBV14 to TRBJ2-5; D perhaps matches TRBD1 (5 bases). Trimming stripped 8 bases from V and 4 bases from J, with 14 bases between. Per germline, CDR1 SGHDN and CDR2 FVKESK. The CDR3 runs to 13 residues. This chain's CDR3 is CASGSTQGETQYF. The CDR3 DNA sequence: TGTGCCAGCGGATCAACGCAGGGAGAGACCCAGTACTTC.

The V and J genes are TRBV20-1 and TRBJ2-7, with TRBD1 matching 9 bases. This CDR3 has 16 amino acids. From germline, CDR1 is DFQATT and CDR2 SNEGSKA (reference sequence). With V trimmed by 5 bases and J by 3 bases, 14 bases remained unmatched. In DNA, the CDR3 is TGCAGTGCTCCTCCCGGGACAGGGAGTAGGAACTACGAGCAGTACTTC. This encodes CSAPPGTGSRNYEQYF.

The chain employs TRBV11-2 and TRBJ1-1; D may be TRBD1 (6 bases). This CDR3 comprises 17 residues. V lost 5 bases and J lost 3, with 22 bases in between. In germline, CDR1 is SGHAT, CDR2 FQNNGV. This CDR3 reads CASSPSRGAREDTEAFF. As DNA, the CDR3 is TGTGCCAGCAGCCCTTCACGGGGGGCAAGAGAGGACACTGAAGCTTTCTTT.

The DNA for the CDR3 is TGCGCCAGCAGCCTACAGGGGCCCGGGGAGCTGTTTTTT. As protein: CASSLQGPGELFF. The rearrangement uses TRBV4-3 and TRBJ2-2; TRBD1 aligns across 7 bases. Per germline, CDR1 LGHNA and CDR2 YSLEER. V lost 4 bases and J lost 6; bases outside the gene matches: 2. There are 13 residues in the CDR3.